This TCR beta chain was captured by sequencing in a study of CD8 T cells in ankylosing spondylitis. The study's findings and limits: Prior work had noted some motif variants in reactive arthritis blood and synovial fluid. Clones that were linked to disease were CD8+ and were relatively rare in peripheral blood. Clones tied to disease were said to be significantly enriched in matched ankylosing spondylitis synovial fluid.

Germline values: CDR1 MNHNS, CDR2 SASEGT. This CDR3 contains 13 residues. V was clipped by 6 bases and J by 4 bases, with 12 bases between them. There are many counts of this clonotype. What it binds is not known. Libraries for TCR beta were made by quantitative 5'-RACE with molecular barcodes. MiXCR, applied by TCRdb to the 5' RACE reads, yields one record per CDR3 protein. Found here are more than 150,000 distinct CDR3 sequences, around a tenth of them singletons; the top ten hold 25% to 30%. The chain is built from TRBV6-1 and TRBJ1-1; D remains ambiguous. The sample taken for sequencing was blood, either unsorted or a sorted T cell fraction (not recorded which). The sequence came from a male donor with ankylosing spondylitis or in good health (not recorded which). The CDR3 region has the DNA TGTGCCAGCAGCCTAGCGTCGGGCACTGAAGCTTTCTTT. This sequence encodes CASSLASGTEAFF.